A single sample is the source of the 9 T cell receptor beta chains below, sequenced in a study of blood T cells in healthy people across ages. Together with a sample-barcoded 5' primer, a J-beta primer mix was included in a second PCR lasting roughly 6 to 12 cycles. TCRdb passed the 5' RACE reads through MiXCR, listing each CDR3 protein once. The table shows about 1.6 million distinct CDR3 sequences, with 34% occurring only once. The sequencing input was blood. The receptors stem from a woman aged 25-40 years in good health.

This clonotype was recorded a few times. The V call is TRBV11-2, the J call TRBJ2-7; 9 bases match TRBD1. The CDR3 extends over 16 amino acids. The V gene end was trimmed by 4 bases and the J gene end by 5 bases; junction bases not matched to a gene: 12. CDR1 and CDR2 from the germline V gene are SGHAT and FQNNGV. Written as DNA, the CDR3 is TGTGCCAGCAGCTCGGCCACCGGGACAGGGTACGACGAGCAGTACTTC. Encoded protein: CASSSATGTGYDEQYF.

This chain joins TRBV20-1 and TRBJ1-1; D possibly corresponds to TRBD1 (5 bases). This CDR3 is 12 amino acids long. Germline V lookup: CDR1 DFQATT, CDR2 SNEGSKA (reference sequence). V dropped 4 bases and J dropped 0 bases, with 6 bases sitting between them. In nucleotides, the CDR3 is TGCAGTGCTACCAGGGTGAACACTGAAGCTTTCTTT. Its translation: CSATRVNTEAFF.

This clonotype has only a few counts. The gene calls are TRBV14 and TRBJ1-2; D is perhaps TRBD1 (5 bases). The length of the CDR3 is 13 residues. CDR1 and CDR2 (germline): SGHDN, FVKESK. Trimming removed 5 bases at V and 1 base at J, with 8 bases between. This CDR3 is CASSAGLNYGYTF. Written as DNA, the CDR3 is TGTGCCAGCAGCGCGGGGCTTAACTATGGCTACACCTTC. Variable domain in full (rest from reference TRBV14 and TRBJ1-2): EAGVTQFPSHSVIEKGQTVTLRCDPISGHDNLYWYRRVMGKEIKFLLHFVKESKQDESGMPNNRFLAERTGGTYSTLKVQPAELEDSGVYFCASSAGLNYGYTFGSGTRLTVV.

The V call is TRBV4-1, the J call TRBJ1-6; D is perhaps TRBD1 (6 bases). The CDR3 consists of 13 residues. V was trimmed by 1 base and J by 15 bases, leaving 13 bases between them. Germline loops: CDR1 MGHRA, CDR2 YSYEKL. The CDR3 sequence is CASSQGRGGDLHF. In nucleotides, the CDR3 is TGCGCCAGCAGCCAAGGAAGGGGGGGAGACCTCCACTTT.

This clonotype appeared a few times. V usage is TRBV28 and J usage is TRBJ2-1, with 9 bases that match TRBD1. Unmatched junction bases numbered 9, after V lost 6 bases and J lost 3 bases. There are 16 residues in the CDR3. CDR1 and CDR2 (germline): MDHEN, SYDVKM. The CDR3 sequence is CASRSIGQGRYNEQFF. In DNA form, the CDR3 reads TGTGCCAGCAGGAGCATTGGACAGGGGCGCTACAATGAGCAGTTCTTC.

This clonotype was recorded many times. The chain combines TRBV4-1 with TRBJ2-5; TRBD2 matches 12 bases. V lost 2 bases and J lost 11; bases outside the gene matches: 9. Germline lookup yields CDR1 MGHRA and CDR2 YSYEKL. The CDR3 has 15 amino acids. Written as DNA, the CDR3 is TGCGCCAGCAGCCAACTAGCGGGAGGGCCGAGGGAGCAGTACTTC. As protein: CASSQLAGGPREQYF.

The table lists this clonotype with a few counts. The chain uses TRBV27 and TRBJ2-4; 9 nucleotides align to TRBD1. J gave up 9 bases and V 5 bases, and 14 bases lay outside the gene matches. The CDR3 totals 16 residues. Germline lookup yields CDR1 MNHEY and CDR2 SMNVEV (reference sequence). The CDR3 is CASSRGQGKLGGIQYF. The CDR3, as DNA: TGTGCCAGCAGTCGGGGACAGGGTAAATTGGGGGGCATTCAGTACTTC.

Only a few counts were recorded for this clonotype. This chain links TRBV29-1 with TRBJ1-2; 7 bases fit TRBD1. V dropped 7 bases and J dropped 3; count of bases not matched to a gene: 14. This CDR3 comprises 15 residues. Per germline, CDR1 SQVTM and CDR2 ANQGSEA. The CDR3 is CSDIQQGWYDYGYTF. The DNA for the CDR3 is TGCAGCGACATTCAACAGGGGTGGTATGACTATGGCTACACCTTC.

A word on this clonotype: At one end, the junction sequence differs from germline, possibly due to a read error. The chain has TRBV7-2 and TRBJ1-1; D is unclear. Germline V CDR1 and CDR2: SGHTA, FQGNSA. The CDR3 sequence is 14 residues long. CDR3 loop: CAGSSSVVDTEAFF. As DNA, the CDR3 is TGTGCCGGCAGCTCGTCCGTAGTGGACACTGAAGCTTTCTTT.